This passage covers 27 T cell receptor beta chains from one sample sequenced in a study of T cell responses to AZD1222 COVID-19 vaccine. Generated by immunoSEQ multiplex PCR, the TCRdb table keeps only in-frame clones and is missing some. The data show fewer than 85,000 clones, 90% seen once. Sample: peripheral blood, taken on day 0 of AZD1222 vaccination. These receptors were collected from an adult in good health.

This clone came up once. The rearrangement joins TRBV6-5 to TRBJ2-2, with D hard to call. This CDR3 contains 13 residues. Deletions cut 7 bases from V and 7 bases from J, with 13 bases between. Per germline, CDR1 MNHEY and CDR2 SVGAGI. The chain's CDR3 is CASTASQDGELFF. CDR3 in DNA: TGTGCCAGCACTGCGTCCCAGGACGGGGAGCTGTTTTTT.

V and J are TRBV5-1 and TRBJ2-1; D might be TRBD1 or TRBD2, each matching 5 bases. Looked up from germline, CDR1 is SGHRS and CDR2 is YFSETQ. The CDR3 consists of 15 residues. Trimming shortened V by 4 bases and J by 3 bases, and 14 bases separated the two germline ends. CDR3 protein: CASSQGDRVYNEQFF. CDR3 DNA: TGCGCCAGCAGCCAGGGAGACAGAGTCTACAATGAGCAGTTCTTC.

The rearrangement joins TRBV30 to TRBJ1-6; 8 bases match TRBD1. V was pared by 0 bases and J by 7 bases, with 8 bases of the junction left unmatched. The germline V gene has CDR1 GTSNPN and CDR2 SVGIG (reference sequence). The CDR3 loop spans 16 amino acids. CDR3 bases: TGTGCCTGGAGTGTTTGGCAGGGGGCTTACAATTCACCCCTCCACTTT. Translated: CAWSVWQGAYNSPLHF.

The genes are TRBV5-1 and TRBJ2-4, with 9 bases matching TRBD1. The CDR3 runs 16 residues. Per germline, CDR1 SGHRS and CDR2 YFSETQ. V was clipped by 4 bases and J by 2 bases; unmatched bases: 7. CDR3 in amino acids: CASSRTGGNSKNIQYF. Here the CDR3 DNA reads TGCGCCAGCAGCCGTACAGGGGGCAATTCCAAAAACATTCAGTACTTC.

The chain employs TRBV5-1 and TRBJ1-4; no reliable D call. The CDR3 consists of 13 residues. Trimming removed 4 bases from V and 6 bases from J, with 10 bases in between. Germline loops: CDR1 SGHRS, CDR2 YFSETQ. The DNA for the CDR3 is TGCGCCAGCAGCCTCGGGCGGGATGAAAAACTGTTTTTT. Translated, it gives CASSLGRDEKLFF. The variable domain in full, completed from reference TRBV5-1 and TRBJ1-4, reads KAGVTQTPRYLIKTRGQQVTLSCSPISGHRSVSWYQQTPGQGLQFLFEYFSETQRNKGNFPGRFSGRQFSNSRSEMNVSTLELGDSALYLCASSLGRDEKLFFGSGTQLSVL.

CDR3 region: CASSRSTGDHYGYTF. In nucleotides, the CDR3 is TGTGCCAGCAGCCGGTCGACAGGGGACCACTATGGCTACACCTTC. The genes are TRBV3-1 (or the pseudogene TRBV3-2) and TRBJ1-2; 8 positions match TRBD1. This CDR3 has 15 residues. Germline CDR1 LGHDT, CDR2 YNNKEL (reference sequence). J gave up 3 bases and V 4 bases, and 7 bases lay outside the gene matches.

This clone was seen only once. The CDR3 protein is CASGPGTTGNTIYF. As DNA, the CDR3 is TGTGCCAGTGGACCCGGGACGACTGGAAACACCATATATTTT. V usage is TRBV27 and J usage is TRBJ1-3, with D perhaps TRBD1 (5 bases). The V end was cut by 9 bases, the J end by 2 bases, with 14 bases between. CDR1 and CDR2 from the germline V gene are MNHEY and SMNVEV (reference sequence). This CDR3 is 14 amino acids long.

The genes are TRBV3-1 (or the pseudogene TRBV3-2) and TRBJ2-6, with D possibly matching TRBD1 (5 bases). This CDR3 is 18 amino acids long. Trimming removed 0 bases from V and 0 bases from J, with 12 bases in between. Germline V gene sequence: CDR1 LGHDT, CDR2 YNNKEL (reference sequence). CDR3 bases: TGTGCCAGCAGCCAAGATGTCAGGGAAAACTCTGGGGCCAACGTCCTGACTTTC. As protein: CASSQDVRENSGANVLTF.

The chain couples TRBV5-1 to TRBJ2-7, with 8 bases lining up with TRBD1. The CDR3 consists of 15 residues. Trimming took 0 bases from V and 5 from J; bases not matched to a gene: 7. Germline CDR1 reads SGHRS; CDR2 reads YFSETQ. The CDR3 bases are TGCGCCAGCAGCTTGGACAGGGGGGTGTTGGACGAGCAGTACTTC. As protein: CASSLDRGVLDEQYF. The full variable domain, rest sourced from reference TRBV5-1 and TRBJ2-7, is KAGVTQTPRYLIKTRGQQVTLSCSPISGHRSVSWYQQTPGQGLQFLFEYFSETQRNKGNFPGRFSGRQFSNSRSEMNVSTLELGDSALYLCASSLDRGVLDEQYFGPGTRLTVT.

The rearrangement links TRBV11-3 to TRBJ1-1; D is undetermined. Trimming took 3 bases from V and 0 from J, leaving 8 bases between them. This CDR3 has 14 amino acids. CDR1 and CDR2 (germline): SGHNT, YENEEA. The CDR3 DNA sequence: TGTGCCAGCAGCTTCGCCCAGATGAACACTGAAGCTTTCTTT. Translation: CASSFAQMNTEAFF.

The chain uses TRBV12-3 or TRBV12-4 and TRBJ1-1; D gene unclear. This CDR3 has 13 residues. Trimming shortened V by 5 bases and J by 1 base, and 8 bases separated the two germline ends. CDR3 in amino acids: CASSADSNTEAFF. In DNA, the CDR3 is TGTGCCAGCAGTGCTGATTCGAACACTGAAGCTTTCTTT.

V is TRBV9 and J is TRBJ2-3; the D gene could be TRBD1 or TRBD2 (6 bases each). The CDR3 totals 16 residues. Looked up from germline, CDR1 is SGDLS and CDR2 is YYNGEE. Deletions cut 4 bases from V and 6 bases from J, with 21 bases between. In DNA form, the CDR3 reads TGTGCCAGCAGCCCCCGGGGGCTGGCACAGGTGGATACGCAGTATTTT. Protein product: CASSPRGLAQVDTQYF.

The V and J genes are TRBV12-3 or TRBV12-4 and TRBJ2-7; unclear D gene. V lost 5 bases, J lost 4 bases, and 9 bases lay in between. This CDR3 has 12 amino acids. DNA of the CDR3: TGTGCCAGCAGTCGGTCGGAGTACGAGCAGTACTTC. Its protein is CASSRSEYEQYF.

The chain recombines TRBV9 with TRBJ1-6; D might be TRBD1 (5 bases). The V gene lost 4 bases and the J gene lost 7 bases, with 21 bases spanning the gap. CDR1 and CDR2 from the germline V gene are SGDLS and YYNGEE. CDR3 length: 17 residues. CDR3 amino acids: CASSSSWQGVRNSPLHF. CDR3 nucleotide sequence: TGTGCCAGCAGCTCCAGCTGGCAGGGCGTACGCAATTCACCCCTCCACTTT.

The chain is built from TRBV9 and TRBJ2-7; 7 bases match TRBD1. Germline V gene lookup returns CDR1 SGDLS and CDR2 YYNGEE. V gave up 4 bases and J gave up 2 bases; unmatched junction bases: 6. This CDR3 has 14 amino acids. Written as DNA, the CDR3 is TGTGCCAGCAGCCCCCGGGACAGTACCTACGAGCAGTACTTC. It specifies CASSPRDSTYEQYF.

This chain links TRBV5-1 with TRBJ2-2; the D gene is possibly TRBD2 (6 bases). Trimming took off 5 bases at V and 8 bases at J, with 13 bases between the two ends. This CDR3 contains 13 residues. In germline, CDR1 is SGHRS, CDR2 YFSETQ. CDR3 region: CASRRDSTGELFF. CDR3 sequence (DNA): TGCGCCAGCAGACGGGACTCCACAGGGGAGCTGTTTTTT.

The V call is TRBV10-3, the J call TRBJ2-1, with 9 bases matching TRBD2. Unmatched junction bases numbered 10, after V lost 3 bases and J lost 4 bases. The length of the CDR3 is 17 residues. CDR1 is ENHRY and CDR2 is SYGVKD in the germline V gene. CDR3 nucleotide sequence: TGTGCCATCAGTGACCTTCGACTAGCGGAGATTTACAATGAGCAGTTCTTC. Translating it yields CAISDLRLAEIYNEQFF.

CDR3 sequence (DNA): TGTGCCAGCAGTTTGGGACAGGGCTACGGCTACACCTTC. It translates to CASSLGQGYGYTF. The chain carries TRBV12-3 or TRBV12-4 and TRBJ1-2; 9 bases agree with TRBD1. J lost 8 bases, V lost 3 bases, and 4 bases had no gene match. This CDR3 comprises 13 residues.

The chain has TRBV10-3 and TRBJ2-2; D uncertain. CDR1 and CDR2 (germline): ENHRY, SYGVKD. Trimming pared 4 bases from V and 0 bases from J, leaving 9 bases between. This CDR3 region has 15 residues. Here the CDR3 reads CAISAGDTNTGELFF. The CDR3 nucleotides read TGTGCCATCAGTGCCGGTGATACGAACACCGGGGAGCTGTTTTTT.

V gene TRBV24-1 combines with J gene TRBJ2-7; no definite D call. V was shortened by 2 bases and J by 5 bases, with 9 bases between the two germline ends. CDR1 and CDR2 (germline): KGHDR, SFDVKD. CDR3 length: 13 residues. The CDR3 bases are TGTGCCACCAGTGATTCCACAGTGGACGAGCAGTACTTC. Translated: CATSDSTVDEQYF.

CDR3 amino acids: CASSPSDRGPTEAFF. For the CDR3, the DNA is TGTGCCAGCAGCCCGTCCGACAGGGGACCAACTGAAGCTTTCTTT. The chain is built from TRBV13 and TRBJ1-1, with 8 bases lining up with TRBD1. V shed 5 bases and J 5 bases; nucleotides not matched to a gene: 10. The CDR3 totals 15 residues. CDR1 and CDR2 (germline): PRHDT, FYEKMQ (reference sequence).

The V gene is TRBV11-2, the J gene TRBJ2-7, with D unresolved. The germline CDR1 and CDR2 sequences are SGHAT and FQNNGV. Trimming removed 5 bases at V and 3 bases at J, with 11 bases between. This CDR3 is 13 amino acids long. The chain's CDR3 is CASSLDSNYEQYF. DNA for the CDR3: TGTGCCAGCAGCCTCGATTCAAACTACGAGCAGTACTTC.

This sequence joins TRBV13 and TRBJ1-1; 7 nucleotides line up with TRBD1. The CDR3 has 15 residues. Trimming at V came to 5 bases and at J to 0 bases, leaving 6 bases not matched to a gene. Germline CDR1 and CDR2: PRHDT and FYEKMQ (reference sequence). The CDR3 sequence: CASSLQGNMNTEAFF. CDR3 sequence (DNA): TGTGCCAGCAGCCTACAGGGGAACATGAACACTGAAGCTTTCTTT. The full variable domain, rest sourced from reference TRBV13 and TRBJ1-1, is AAGVIQSPRHLIKEKRETATLKCYPIPRHDTVYWYQQGPGQDPQFLISFYEKMQSDKGSIPDRFSAQQFSDYHSELNMSSLELGDSALYFCASSLQGNMNTEAFFGQGTRLTVV.

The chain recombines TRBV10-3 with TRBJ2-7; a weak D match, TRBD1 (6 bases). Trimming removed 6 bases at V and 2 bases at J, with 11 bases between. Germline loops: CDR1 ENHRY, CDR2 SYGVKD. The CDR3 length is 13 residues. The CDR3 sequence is CAIRPQGTYEQYF. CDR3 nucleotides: TGTGCCATCAGACCACAGGGAACCTACGAGCAGTACTTC.

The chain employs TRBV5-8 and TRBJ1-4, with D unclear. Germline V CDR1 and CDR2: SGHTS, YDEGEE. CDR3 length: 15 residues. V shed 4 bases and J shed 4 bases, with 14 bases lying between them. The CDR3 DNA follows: TGTGCCAGCAGCCAAGGAGGACGGTATAATGAAAAACTGTTTTTT. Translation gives CASSQGGRYNEKLFF. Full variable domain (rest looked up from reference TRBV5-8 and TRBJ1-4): EAGVTQSPTHLIKTRGQQATLRCSPISGHTSVYWYQQALGLGLQFLLWYDEGEERNRGNFPPRFSGRQFPNYSSELNVNALELEDSALYLCASSQGGRYNEKLFFGSGTQLSVL.

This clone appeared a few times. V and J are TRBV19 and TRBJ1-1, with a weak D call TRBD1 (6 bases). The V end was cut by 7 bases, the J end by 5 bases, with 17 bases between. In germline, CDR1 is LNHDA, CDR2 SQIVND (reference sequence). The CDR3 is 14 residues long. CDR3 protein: CASNTHREKTEAFF. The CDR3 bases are TGTGCCAGTAACACCCACAGGGAAAAGACTGAAGCTTTCTTT.

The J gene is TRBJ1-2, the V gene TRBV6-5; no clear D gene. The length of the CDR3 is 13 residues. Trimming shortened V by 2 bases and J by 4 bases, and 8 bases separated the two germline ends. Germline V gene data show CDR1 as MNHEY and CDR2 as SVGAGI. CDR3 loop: CASSYGLVYGYTF. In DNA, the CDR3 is TGTGCCAGCAGTTACGGACTCGTCTATGGCTACACCTTC.